This TCR beta chain was observed in a study of lung T cells in sarcoidosis with Löfgren's syndrome. Each CDR3 protein gets one entry after TCRdb re-called the reads with MiXCR. The data hold 60,000 or so distinct CDR3 sequences, with around 20% observed a single time. In the case of this clonotype: With a much larger clone just one base away, this may be a read error.

CDR3 length: 13 residues. The receptor was isolated from a human donor with sarcoidosis (Löfgren's syndrome or another form), or a control subject (not recorded which). Sequenced material: CD4+ T cells from PBMCs. This chain joins TRBV12-3 or TRBV12-4 and TRBJ2-7; the D is unclear. Written as DNA, the CDR3 is TGTGCCAGCAGTTTAGCCACATCCTACGAGCGGTACTTC. As protein: CASSLATSYERYF.